This T cell receptor beta chain was sequenced for a study of blood T cells in healthy people across ages. For the second PCR, which ran for about 6 to 11 cycles, a sample-barcoded 5' primer and a J-beta primer mix were used. Each cDNA molecule was tagged by a template-switch adaptor that had 12 random nucleotides. TCRdb called the 5' RACE reads again in MiXCR, with one record for every CDR3 protein. The sample carries over 1,500,000 distinct CDR3 sequences, around 40% recorded once. This clonotype was detected a few times. Germline V gene data show CDR1 as SGHTA and CDR2 as FQGNSA. V lost 8 bases to trimming and J lost 5 bases, with 21 bases between them. This CDR3 has 15 amino acids.

The TCR sequence derives from a human donor in good health. Sequencing was carried out using blood. The chain is built from TRBV7-2 and TRBJ1-1; D might be TRBD1 (5 bases). The CDR3 bases are TGTGCCAGCCAGGGCCCCGGGCGGGGTCGAACTGAAGCTTTCTTT. Its translation: CASQGPGRGRTEAFF.